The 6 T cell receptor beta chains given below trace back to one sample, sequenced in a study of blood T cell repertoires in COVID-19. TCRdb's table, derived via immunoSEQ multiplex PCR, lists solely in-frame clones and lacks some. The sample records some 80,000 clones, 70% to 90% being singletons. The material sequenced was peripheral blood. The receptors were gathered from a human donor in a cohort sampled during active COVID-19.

CDR3 in DNA: TGTGCCAGCTCACCACGGGACAGCGGTACGCAGTATTTT. The encoded protein is CASSPRDSGTQYF. The chain carries TRBV18 and TRBJ2-3; TRBD1 matches 7 bases. The CDR3 contains 13 residues. V shed 1 base and J 8 bases; nucleotides not matched to a gene: 3. Germline loops: CDR1 KGHSH, CDR2 LQKENI.

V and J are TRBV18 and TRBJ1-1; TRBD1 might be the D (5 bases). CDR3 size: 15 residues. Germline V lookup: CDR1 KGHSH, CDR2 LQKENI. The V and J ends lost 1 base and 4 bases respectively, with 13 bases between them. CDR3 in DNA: TGTGCCAGCTCACCACTCTTAGGGGAGGGCACTGAAGCTTTCTTT. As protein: CASSPLLGEGTEAFF.

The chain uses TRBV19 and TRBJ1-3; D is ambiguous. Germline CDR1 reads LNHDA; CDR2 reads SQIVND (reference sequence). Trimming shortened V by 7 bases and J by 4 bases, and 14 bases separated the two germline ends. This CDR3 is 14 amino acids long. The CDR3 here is CASTSDSPGNTIYF. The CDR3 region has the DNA TGTGCCAGTACATCGGACTCCCCGGGAAACACCATATATTTT.

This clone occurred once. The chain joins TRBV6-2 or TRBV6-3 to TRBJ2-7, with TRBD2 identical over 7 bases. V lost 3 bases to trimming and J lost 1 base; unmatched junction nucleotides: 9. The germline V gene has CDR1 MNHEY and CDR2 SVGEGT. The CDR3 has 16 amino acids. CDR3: CASSYPPAGVSYEQYF. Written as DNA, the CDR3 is TGTGCCAGCAGTTATCCCCCTGCGGGGGTATCCTACGAGCAGTACTTC.

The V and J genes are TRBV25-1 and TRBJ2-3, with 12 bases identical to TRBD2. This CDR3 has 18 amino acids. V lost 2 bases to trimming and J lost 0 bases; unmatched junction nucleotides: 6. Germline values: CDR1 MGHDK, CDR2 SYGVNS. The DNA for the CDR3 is TGTGCCAGCAGTGAAGGGCTAGCGGGGGGGTCTAGCACAGATACGCAGTATTTT. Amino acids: CASSEGLAGGSSTDTQYF. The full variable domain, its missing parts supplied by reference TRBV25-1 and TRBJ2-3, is EADIYQTPRYLVIGTGKKITLECSQTMGHDKMYWYQQDPGMELHLIHYSYGVNSTEKGDLSSESTVSRIRTEHFPLTLESARPSHTSQYLCASSEGLAGGSSTDTQYFGPGTRLTVL.

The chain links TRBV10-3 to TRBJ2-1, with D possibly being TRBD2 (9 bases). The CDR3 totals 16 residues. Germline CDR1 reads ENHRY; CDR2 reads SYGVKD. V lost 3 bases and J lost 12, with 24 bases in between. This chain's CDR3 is CAISDLAGGGQAGQFF. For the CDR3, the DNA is TGTGCCATCAGTGACCTCGCGGGGGGGGGACAGGCTGGGCAGTTCTTC.